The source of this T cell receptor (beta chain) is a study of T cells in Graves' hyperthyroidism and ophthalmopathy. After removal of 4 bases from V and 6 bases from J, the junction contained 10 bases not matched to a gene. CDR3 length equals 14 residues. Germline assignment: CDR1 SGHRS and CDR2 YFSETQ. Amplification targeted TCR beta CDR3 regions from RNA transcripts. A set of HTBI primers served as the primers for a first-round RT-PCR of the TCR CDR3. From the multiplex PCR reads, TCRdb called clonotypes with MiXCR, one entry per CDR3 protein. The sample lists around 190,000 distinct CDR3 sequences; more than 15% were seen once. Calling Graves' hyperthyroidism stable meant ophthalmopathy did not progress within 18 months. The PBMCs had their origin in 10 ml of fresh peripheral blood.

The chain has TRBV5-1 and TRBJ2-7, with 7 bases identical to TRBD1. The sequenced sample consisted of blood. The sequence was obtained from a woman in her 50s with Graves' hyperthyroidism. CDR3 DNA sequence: TGCGCCAGCAGCAGGGACAGAGCCGCGTTCGAGCAGTACTTC. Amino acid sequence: CASSRDRAAFEQYF. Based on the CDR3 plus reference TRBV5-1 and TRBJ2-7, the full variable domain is KAGVTQTPRYLIKTRGQQVTLSCSPISGHRSVSWYQQTPGQGLQFLFEYFSETQRNKGNFPGRFSGRQFSNSRSEMNVSTLELGDSALYLCASSRDRAAFEQYFGPGTRLTVT.